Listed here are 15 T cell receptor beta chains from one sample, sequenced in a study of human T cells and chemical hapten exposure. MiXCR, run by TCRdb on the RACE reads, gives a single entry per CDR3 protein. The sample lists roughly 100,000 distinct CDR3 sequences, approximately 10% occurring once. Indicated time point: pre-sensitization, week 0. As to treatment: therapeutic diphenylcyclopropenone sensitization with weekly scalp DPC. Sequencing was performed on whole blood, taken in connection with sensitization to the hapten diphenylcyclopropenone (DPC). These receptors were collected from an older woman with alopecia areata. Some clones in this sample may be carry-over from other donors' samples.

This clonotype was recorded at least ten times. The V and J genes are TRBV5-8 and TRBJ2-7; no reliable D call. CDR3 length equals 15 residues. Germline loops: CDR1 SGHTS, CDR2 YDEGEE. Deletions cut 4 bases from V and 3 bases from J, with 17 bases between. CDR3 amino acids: CASSPAISPIYEQYF. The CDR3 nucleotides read TGTGCCAGCAGCCCAGCGATCTCACCTATCTACGAGCAGTACTTC.

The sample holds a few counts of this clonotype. The chain's CDR3 is CASSVDRANYGYTF. The CDR3 DNA sequence: TGTGCCAGCAGCGTGGACAGGGCTAACTATGGCTACACCTTC. The chain carries TRBV7-8 and TRBJ1-2; TRBD1 aligns across 8 bases. V lost 5 bases, J lost 0 bases, and 2 bases stayed unmatched. CDR3 length: 14 residues. Germline V lookup: CDR1 SGHVS, CDR2 FQNEAQ.

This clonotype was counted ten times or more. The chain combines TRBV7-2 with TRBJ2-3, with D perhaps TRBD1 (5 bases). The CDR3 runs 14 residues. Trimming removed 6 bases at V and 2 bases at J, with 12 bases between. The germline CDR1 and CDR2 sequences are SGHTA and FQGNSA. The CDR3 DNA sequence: TGTGCCAGCAGTCGTGGGGCTTACACAGATACGCAGTATTTT. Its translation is CASSRGAYTDTQYF.

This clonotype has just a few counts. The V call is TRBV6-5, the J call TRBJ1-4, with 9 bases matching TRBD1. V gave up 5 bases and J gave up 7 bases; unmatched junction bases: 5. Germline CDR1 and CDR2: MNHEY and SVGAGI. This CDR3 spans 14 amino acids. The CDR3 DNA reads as TGTGCCAGCAGTAGGGACAGGGTAATTGAAAAACTGTTTTTT. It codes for CASSRDRVIEKLFF.

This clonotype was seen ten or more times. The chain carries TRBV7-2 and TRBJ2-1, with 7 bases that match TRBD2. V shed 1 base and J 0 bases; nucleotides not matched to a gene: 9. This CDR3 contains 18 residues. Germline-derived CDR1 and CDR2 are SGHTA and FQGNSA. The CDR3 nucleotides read TGTGCCAGCAGCTTAGAAGGGCGGGGGAGGAGCTCCTACAATGAGCAGTTCTTC. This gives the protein CASSLEGRGRSSYNEQFF.

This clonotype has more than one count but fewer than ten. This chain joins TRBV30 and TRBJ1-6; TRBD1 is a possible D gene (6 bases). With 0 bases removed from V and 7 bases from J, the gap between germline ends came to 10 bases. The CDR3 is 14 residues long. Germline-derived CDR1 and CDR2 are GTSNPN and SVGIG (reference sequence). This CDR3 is CAWSVIGQNSPLHF. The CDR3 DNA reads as TGTGCCTGGAGTGTAATCGGACAGAATTCACCCCTCCACTTT.

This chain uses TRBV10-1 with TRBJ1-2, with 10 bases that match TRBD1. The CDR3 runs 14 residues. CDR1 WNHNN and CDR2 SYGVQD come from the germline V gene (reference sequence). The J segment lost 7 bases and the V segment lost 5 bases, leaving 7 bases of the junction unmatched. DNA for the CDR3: TGCGCCAGCAGTTCGGGACAGGGGTCTACTGGCTACACCTTC. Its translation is CASSSGQGSTGYTF.

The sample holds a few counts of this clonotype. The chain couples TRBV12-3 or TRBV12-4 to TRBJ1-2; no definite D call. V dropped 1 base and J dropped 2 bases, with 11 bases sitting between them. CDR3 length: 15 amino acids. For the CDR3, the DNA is TGTGCCAGCAGTTTAGGCGGCTTCCTGAACTATGGCTACACCTTC. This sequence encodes CASSLGGFLNYGYTF.

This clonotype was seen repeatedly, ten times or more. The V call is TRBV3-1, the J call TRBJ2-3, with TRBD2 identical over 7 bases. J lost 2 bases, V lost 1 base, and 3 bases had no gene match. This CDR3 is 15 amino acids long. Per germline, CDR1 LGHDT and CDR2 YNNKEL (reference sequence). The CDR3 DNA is TGTGCCAGCAGCCAAGGTGCGGGGGACACAGATACGCAGTATTTT. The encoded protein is CASSQGAGDTDTQYF.

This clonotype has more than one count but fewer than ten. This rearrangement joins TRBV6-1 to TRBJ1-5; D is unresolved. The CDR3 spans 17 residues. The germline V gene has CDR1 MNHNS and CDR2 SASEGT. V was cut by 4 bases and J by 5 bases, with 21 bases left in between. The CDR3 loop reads CASSGLHGSPGYQPQHF. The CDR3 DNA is TGTGCCAGCAGTGGCCTGCACGGGAGCCCCGGTTATCAGCCCCAGCATTTT.

The DNA for the CDR3 is TGCGCCAGCAGCCAAGGGCAGCTCTTCGAGCAGTACTTC. Its protein is CASSQGQLFEQYF. The chain is built from TRBV4-1 and TRBJ2-7; D gene unclear. V lost 1 base, J lost 6 bases, and 10 bases lay in between. CDR3 length: 13 residues. The germline CDR1 and CDR2 sequences are MGHRA and YSYEKL.

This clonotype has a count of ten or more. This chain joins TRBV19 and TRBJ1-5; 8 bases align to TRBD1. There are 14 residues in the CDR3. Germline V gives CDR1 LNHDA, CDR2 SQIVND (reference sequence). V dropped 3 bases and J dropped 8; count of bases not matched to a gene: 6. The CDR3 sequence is CASSMGQAGEPQHF. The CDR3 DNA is TGTGCCAGTAGTATGGGACAGGCCGGGGAGCCCCAGCATTTT.

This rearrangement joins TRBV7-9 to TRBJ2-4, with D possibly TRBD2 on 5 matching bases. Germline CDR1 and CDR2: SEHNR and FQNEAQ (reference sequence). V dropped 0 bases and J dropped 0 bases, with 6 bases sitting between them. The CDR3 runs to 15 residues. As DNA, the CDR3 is TGTGCCAGCAGCTTAGCTGCGGGAGCCAAAAACATTCAGTACTTC. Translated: CASSLAAGAKNIQYF.

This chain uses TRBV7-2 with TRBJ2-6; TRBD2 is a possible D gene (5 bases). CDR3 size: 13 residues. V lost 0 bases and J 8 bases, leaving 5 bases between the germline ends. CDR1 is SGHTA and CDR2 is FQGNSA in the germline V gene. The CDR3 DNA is TGTGCCAGCAGCTTAGCCGGGACCAACGTCCTGACTTTC. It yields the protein CASSLAGTNVLTF.

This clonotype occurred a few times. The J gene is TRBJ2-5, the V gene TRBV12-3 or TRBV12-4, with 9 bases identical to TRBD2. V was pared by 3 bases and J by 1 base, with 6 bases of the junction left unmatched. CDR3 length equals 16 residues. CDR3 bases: TGTGCCAGCAGTTTGGCCGCGGGGGGGCTCCAAGAGACCCAGTACTTC. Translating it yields CASSLAAGGLQETQYF.